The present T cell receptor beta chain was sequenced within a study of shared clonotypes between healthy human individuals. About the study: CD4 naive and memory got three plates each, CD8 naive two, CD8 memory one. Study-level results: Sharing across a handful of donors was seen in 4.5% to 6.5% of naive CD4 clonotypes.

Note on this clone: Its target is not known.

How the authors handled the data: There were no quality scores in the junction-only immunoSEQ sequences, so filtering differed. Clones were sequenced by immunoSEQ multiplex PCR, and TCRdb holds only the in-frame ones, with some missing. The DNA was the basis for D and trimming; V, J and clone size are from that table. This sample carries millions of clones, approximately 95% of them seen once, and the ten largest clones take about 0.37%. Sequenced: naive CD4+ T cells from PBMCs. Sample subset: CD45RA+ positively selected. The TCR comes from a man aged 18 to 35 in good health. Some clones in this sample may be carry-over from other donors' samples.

The CDR3 is CASSTRQPGLLRADTQYF. The DNA for the CDR3 is TGTGCCAGTAGTACCCGACAACCGGGGCTGTTGAGGGCAGATACGCAGTATTTT. The rearrangement joins TRBV19 to TRBJ2-3; the D call may be TRBD1 or TRBD2 (5 bases each). The CDR3 contains 18 residues. CDR1 is LNHDA, CDR2 SQIVND, per germline (reference sequence). Trimming pared 4 bases from V and 4 bases from J, leaving 24 bases between.